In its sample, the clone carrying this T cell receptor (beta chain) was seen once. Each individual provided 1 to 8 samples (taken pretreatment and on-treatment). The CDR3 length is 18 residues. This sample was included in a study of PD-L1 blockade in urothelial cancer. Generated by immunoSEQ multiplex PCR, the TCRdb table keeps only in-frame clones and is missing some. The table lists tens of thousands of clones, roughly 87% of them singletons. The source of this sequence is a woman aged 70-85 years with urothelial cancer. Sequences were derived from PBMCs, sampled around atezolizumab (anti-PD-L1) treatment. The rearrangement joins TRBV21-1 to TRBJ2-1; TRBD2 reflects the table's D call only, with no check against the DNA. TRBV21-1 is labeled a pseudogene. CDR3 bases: TGTGCCAGCAGCAAATTCTGGAGGGGTGGTAAAGAGGACAATGAGCAGTTCTTC. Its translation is CASSKFWRGGKEDNEQFF.